This is a list of T cell receptor beta chains from one sample in a study of T cell repertoires in cytomegalovirus infection. TCRdb recomputed calls from the reads with MiXCR, one row per CDR3 protein. The sample has over 100,000 distinct CDR3 sequences, around 28% seen once. These receptors are not linked to any known antigen. Sample: CD8+ T cells from cultured PBMCs, taken from culture after CMV antigen stimulation. These TCRs come from a human donor in good health (CMV status not recorded). Some clones in this sample may be carry-over from other donors' samples. CDR3s include the opening cysteine and the closing phenylalanine or tryptophan. The order of the fields is D gene, clone size, J gene, V gene, CDR3 DNA, CDR3 protein. A D gene is named only where the DNA matches it firmly. Clone size is not always given. Where it is, it says once, few, many or a class for expanded clones.

D: TRBD1; size: few; J: TRBJ1-1; V: TRBV4-1; DNA: TGCGCCAGCAGCCAAGACGGACAGGGCTTCACTGAAGCTTTCTTT; CDR3: CASSQDGQGFTEAFF
D: .; size: many; J: TRBJ1-1; V: TRBV6-5; DNA: TGTGCCAGCAGTTACAGCTGGAACACTGAAGCTTTCTTT; CDR3: CASSYSWNTEAFF
D: .; size: .; J: TRBJ1-5; V: TRBV12-3/TRBV12-4; DNA: TGTGCCAGCACCCAGGGTTTGCTTCAGCCCCAGCATTTT; CDR3: CASTQGLLQPQHF
D: TRBD1; size: .; J: TRBJ2-7; V: TRBV27; DNA: TGTGCCAGCAGTTTAGATGACAGGGGGCCCAACGAGCAGTACTTC; CDR3: CASSLDDRGPNEQYF
D: TRBD1; size: many; J: TRBJ2-7; V: TRBV7-2; DNA: TGTGCCAGCAGCCCATACAGGGGGTGGGGGGACGAGCAGTACTTC; CDR3: CASSPYRGWGDEQYF
D: .; size: .; J: TRBJ1-1; V: TRBV4-1; DNA: TGCGCCAGCAGCCAAGAAGAGGTTGGCACTGAAGCTTTCTTT; CDR3: CASSQEEVGTEAFF
D: .; size: .; J: TRBJ2-7; V: TRBV5-4; DNA: TGTGCCAGCAGCTTATTCCATTTGAGCTCCTACGAGCAGTACTTC; CDR3: CASSLFHLSSYEQYF
D: TRBD2; size: .; J: TRBJ2-7; V: TRBV20-1; DNA: TGCAGTGCCGATCCCGGGCGGGGGAGCCGTTTGGAGCAGTACTTC; CDR3: CSADPGRGSRLEQYF
D: .; size: .; J: TRBJ2-7; V: TRBV29-1; DNA: TGCAGCGTTGAAGGGGGCACAGTAAGCGAGCAGTACTTC; CDR3: CSVEGGTVSEQYF
D: TRBD1; size: .; J: TRBJ2-7; V: TRBV29-1; DNA: TGCAGCGTGGTACCGGGACAGGGTTCTATCTACGAGCAGTACTTC; CDR3: CSVVPGQGSIYEQYF
D: .; size: .; J: TRBJ2-3; V: TRBV6-4; DNA: TGTGCCAGCAGTGATGCAGATACGCAGTATTTT; CDR3: CASSDADTQYF
D: .; size: few; J: TRBJ2-2; V: TRBV24-1; DNA: TGTGCCACCAGTGATTTTGCAGGGGCCTACACCGGGGAGCTGTTTTTT; CDR3: CATSDFAGAYTGELFF
D: TRBD1; size: .; J: TRBJ1-1; V: TRBV7-1; DNA: TGTGCCAGCAGCTCAATTGACAGGGGGGACACTGAAGCTTTCTTT; CDR3: CASSSIDRGDTEAFF
D: TRBD2; size: .; J: TRBJ2-7; V: TRBV4-1; DNA: TGCGCCAGCAGCCAAGGGCTAGCGGGGGTGTACGAGCAGTACTTC; CDR3: CASSQGLAGVYEQYF
D: TRBD1; size: .; J: TRBJ2-6; V: TRBV7-6; DNA: TGTGCCAGCAGCGAGACAGGGCTATTACTCTCTGGGGCCAACGTCCTGACTTTC; CDR3: CASSETGLLLSGANVLTF
D: .; size: many; J: TRBJ1-1; V: TRBV6-5; DNA: TGTGCCAGCAGTTACTCCCACGGGAACACTGAAGCTTTCTTT; CDR3: CASSYSHGNTEAFF
D: .; size: .; J: TRBJ1-2; V: TRBV5-8; DNA: TGTGCCAGCAGCTCATCCGGGACGGAGGACTATGGCTACACCTTC; CDR3: CASSSSGTEDYGYTF
D: TRBD2; size: .; J: TRBJ2-3; V: TRBV6-6; DNA: TGTGCCAGCAGCCCGGGAGGGGGGGGGAAGCGGTCGCAGTATTTT; CDR3: CASSPGGGGKRSQYF
D: .; size: many; J: TRBJ2-3; V: TRBV5-6; DNA: TGTGCCAGCAGCTTGTTAGAACGGACAGATACGCAGTATTTT; CDR3: CASSLLERTDTQYF
D: TRBD1; size: many; J: TRBJ1-2; V: TRBV11-1; DNA: TGTGCCAGCAGCCCAGGACAGGGGGCCGGCTATGGCTACACCTTC; CDR3: CASSPGQGAGYGYTF
D: .; size: .; J: TRBJ1-1; V: TRBV27; DNA: TGTGCCAGCAGGGGGGTCGGAGTCGGGGCTTTCTTT; CDR3: CASRGVGVGAFF
D: TRBD1; size: few; J: TRBJ1-2; V: TRBV25-1; DNA: TGTGCCAGCAGCACAGGGGGGGGGGAGGCTGGCTACACCTTC; CDR3: CASSTGGGEAGYTF
D: TRBD1; size: few; J: TRBJ1-1; V: TRBV20-1; DNA: TGCAGTGCTAGAGATGACAGGGAAGGCACTGAAGCTTTCTTT; CDR3: CSARDDREGTEAFF
D: .; size: .; J: TRBJ1-2; V: TRBV5-4; DNA: TGTGCCAGCTCACAAAACGTTGATTTTGGCTACACCTTC; CDR3: CASSQNVDFGYTF
D: .; size: .; J: TRBJ2-5; V: TRBV12-3/TRBV12-4; DNA: TGTGCCAGCAGACAGGGCCTCCAAGAGACCCAGTACTTC; CDR3: CASRQGLQETQYF
D: .; size: .; J: TRBJ1-2; V: TRBV9; DNA: TGTGCCAGCAGGGGGGACACCGGTGGGTATGGCTACACCTTC; CDR3: CASRGDTGGYGYTF
D: .; size: many; J: TRBJ1-1; V: TRBV7-8; DNA: TGTGCCAGTCAACAGGGATGGGGCACTGAAGCTTTCTTT; CDR3: CASQQGWGTEAFF
D: .; size: few; J: TRBJ2-5; V: TRBV7-9; DNA: TGTGCCAGCAGCTCAGGGGGGAGGCGAGAGACCCAGTACTTC; CDR3: CASSSGGRRETQYF
D: .; size: .; J: TRBJ1-5; V: TRBV12-3/TRBV12-4; DNA: TGTGCCAGCAGTCCACAGTTATCCCATCAGCCCCAGCATTTT; CDR3: CASSPQLSHQPQHF
D: TRBD2; size: many; J: TRBJ2-1; V: TRBV7-8; DNA: TGTGCCAGCAGCCATTTAGCTAGCGGGGGATACAATGAGCAGTTCTTC; CDR3: CASSHLASGGYNEQFF
D: .; size: many; J: TRBJ1-1; V: TRBV28; DNA: TGTGCCAGCAGTAAAGGGGTGGGGGTTAAACCTGAAGCTTTCTTT; CDR3: CASSKGVGVKPEAFF
D: .; size: .; J: TRBJ2-3; V: TRBV19; DNA: TGTGCCAGTAGTACCTGGGGCACAGATACGCAGTATTTT; CDR3: CASSTWGTDTQYF
D: .; size: few; J: TRBJ2-5; V: TRBV27; DNA: TGTGCCAGCAGGCGGGGCTTCCAAGAGACCCAGTACTTC; CDR3: CASRRGFQETQYF
D: .; size: many; J: TRBJ1-4; V: TRBV4-2; DNA: TGTGCCAGCAGCCAAGATTGGAACGCAGTTAATGAAAAACTGTTTTTT; CDR3: CASSQDWNAVNEKLFF
D: TRBD1; size: .; J: TRBJ1-2; V: TRBV20-1; DNA: TGCAGTGCAATCACAGGGGCTCGAGGCTACACCTTC; CDR3: CSAITGARGYTF
D: TRBD2; size: .; J: TRBJ2-7; V: TRBV20-1; DNA: TGCAGTGCTAGAGATCTGGGGGGGACCTACGAGCAGTACTTC; CDR3: CSARDLGGTYEQYF
D: .; size: few; J: TRBJ2-7; V: TRBV27; DNA: TGTGCCAGCAGTCCCGTTGTGGGGGGCACTGAGCAGTACTTC; CDR3: CASSPVVGGTEQYF
D: TRBD1; size: many; J: TRBJ1-5; V: TRBV7-8; DNA: TGTGCCAGCAGCACAGGGGTTCAGCCCCAGCATTTT; CDR3: CASSTGVQPQHF
D: .; size: many; J: TRBJ2-3; V: TRBV7-8; DNA: TGTGCCAGCAGCCCCCCCGAGGGGCCGAGAGATACGCAGTATTTT; CDR3: CASSPPEGPRDTQYF
D: .; size: .; J: TRBJ1-1; V: TRBV5-1; DNA: TGCGCCAGCAGCTTAAAAGTAGGGCTCCCTGAAGCTTTCTTT; CDR3: CASSLKVGLPEAFF
D: .; size: .; J: TRBJ2-3; V: TRBV5-8; DNA: TGTGCCAGCAGCTTGGATAGCTGGACGTTCACTAGCACAGATACGCAGTATTTT; CDR3: CASSLDSWTFTSTDTQYF
D: TRBD1; size: .; J: TRBJ2-7; V: TRBV7-9; DNA: TGTGCCAGCAGCCCACGGGACAGGGAAAACGAGCAGTACTTC; CDR3: CASSPRDRENEQYF
D: TRBD1; size: .; J: TRBJ2-4; V: TRBV11-2; DNA: TGTGCCAGCAGCCCAGACAGGGGCATTCAGTACTTC; CDR3: CASSPDRGIQYF
D: TRBD2; size: .; J: TRBJ2-1; V: TRBV12-3/TRBV12-4; DNA: TGTGCCAGCAGTTTATATGGGACTAGCGGGGGGAGACATGAGCAGTTCTTC; CDR3: CASSLYGTSGGRHEQFF
D: TRBD1; size: .; J: TRBJ2-5; V: TRBV5-5; DNA: TGTGCCAGCAGCTTGAGGACAGGGGAAGCGGAGACCCAGTACTTC; CDR3: CASSLRTGEAETQYF
D: .; size: .; J: TRBJ2-3; V: TRBV19; DNA: TGTGCCAGTAGTATAGTTGAGACAGGAAGCACAGATACGCAGTATTTT; CDR3: CASSIVETGSTDTQYF
D: .; size: .; J: TRBJ2-2; V: TRBV19; DNA: TGTGCCAGTAGTATAGGGTCCGGGGAGCTGTTTTTT; CDR3: CASSIGSGELFF
D: TRBD2; size: few; J: TRBJ2-1; V: TRBV6-5; DNA: TGTGCCAGCAGTTCCCCATTTAGCGGGGGAGCCAACAATGAGCAGTTCTTC; CDR3: CASSSPFSGGANNEQFF
D: TRBD1; size: many; J: TRBJ1-1; V: TRBV29-1; DNA: TGCAGCGTTGAAAATGACAGGGGGCTTAGTGAAGCTTTCTTT; CDR3: CSVENDRGLSEAFF
D: .; size: few; J: TRBJ2-7; V: TRBV27; DNA: TGTGCCAGCAGCCCCACAGTTTTCTACGAGCAGTACTTC; CDR3: CASSPTVFYEQYF
D: TRBD2; size: few; J: TRBJ2-7; V: TRBV7-2; DNA: TGTGCCAGCAGCCAACGACTAGCGGACGAGCAGTACTTC; CDR3: CASSQRLADEQYF